The 5 T cell receptor beta chains in this list originate from one sample, sequenced in a study of blood T cell repertoires in COVID-19. This table comes from immunoSEQ multiplex PCR, and its TCRdb copy is limited to in-frame clones, with some not included. In the table there are about 270,000 clones, 86% of which are singletons. The sequenced sample was peripheral blood. These receptor sequences come from an elderly woman with COVID-19, enrolled during active disease.

The chain links TRBV7-7 to TRBJ2-2; D is possibly TRBD2 (7 bases). The V gene's germline CDR1 is SSHAT and CDR2 FNYEAQ (reference sequence). V was cut by 5 bases and J by 3 bases, with 13 bases left in between. This CDR3 has 15 residues. CDR3 residues: CASSHGGGYTGELFF. The CDR3 nucleotides read TGTGCCAGCAGCCATGGCGGGGGCTACACCGGGGAGCTGTTTTTT.

V is TRBV30 and J is TRBJ1-2; unclear D gene. Germline assignment: CDR1 GTSNPN and CDR2 SVGIG (reference sequence). Trimming pared 6 bases from V and 3 bases from J, leaving 17 bases between. This CDR3 region has 14 residues. CDR3 amino acids: CACPRREDHYGYTF. CDR3 sequence (DNA): TGTGCCTGCCCGAGGAGAGAAGACCACTATGGCTACACCTTC.

The V call is TRBV30, the J call TRBJ1-5; D gene uncertain. The CDR3 is 13 residues long. V was shortened by 3 bases and J by 4 bases, with 10 bases between the two germline ends. The germline V gene has CDR1 GTSNPN and CDR2 SVGIG (reference sequence). The CDR3 here is CAWSHGENQPQHF. CDR3 bases: TGTGCCTGGAGCCACGGGGAGAATCAGCCCCAGCATTTT.

The rearrangement joins TRBV29-1 to TRBJ2-2; D gene unclear. The CDR3 sequence is 14 residues long. The V end was cut by 4 bases, the J end by 1 base, with 10 bases between. Germline V gives CDR1 SQVTM, CDR2 ANQGSEA. The DNA of the CDR3 is TGCAGCGTTGGAGCGCAGATGAACACCGGGGAGCTGTTTTTT. Residues: CSVGAQMNTGELFF.

The chain joins TRBV6-5 to TRBJ1-1; the match to TRBD1 covers 10 bases. Germline lookup yields CDR1 MNHEY and CDR2 SVGAGI. The V and J ends lost 6 bases and 4 bases, in that order; junction bases with no gene match: 8. The CDR3 covers 15 residues. The CDR3 reads CASSGSGTGVTEAFF. CDR3 in DNA: TGTGCCAGCAGCGGTTCCGGGACAGGGGTCACTGAAGCTTTCTTT.